This T cell receptor (beta chain) is from a study of Ad26.COV2.S vaccination and SARS-CoV-2 variants. Turning to the study itself: Once or twice, 56 days apart, Ad26.COV2.S was delivered intramuscularly.

The germline V gene has CDR1 SGDLS and CDR2 YYNGEE. V dropped 0 bases and J dropped 1 base, with 10 bases sitting between them. The CDR3 is 15 amino acids. The repertoire was sequenced with immunoSEQ multiplex PCR; TCRdb's copy has only in-frame clones and lacks some. The sample records 400,000 to 500,000 clones, roughly 89% being singletons. Points on this clone: No antigen is known for it.

As for treatment: roughly 18 received Ad26.COV2.S at low or high dose, single or two shots; 5 received placebo; per-sample allocation not given. Samples were taken on day 63 after the first vaccine or placebo injection. Boston provided a donor who was an adult aged 18-55 years. The study's findings and limits: Possibly, TCR breadth and depth analyses underestimated total T cell responses. Vaccine recipients surpassed placebo recipients in spike-specific TCR breadth.

This TCR was sampled from a person between 18 and 65 years old who received the Ad26.COV2.S COVID-19 vaccine or a placebo. The source material was peripheral blood, sampled in a trial of Ad26.COV2.S vaccine versus placebo. The J gene is TRBJ2-5, the V gene TRBV9, with unresolved D. CDR3 sequence (DNA): TGTGCCAGCAGCGTAGGAGGAGTAGTCCAAGAGACCCAGTACTTC. Translating it yields CASSVGGVVQETQYF.